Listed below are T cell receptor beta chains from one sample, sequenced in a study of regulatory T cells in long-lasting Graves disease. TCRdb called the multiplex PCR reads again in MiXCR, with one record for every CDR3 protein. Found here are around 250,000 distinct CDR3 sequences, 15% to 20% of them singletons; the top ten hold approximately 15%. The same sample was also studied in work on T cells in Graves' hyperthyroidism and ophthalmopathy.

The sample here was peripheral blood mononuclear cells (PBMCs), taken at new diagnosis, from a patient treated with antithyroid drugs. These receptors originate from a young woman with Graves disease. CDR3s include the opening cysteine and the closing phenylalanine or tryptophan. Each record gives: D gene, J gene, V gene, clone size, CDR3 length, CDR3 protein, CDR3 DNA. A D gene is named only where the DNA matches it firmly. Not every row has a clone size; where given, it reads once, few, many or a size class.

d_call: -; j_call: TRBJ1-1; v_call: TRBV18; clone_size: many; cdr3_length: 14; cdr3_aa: CAGSPRVQITEAFF; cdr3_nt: TGTGCCGGCTCACCACGTGTACAAATCACTGAAGCTTTCTTT
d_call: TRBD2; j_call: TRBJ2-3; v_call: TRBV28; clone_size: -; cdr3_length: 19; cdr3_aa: CASSLRPSGSVGALDTQYF; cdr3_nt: TGTGCCAGCAGTTTACGGCCTAGCGGGAGCGTCGGTGCCCTAGATACGCAGTATTTT
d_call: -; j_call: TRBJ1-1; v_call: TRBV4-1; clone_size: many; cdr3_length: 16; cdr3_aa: CASSQHPLLLNTEAFF; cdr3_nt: TGCGCCAGCAGCCAACACCCTTTACTTTTGAACACTGAAGCTTTCTTT
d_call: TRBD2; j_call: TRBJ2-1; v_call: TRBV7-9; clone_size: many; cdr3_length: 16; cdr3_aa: CASSLVRTSGYNEQFF; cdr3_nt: TGTGCCAGCAGCTTAGTGAGAACTAGCGGATACAATGAGCAGTTCTTC
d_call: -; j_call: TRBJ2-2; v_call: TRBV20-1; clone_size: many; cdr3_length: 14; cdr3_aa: CSAPGPVDTGELFF; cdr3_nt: TGCAGTGCGCCCGGGCCGGTGGACACCGGGGAGCTGTTTTTT
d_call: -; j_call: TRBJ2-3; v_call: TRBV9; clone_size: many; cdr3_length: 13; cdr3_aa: CASSPLATDTQYF; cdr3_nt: TGTGCCAGCAGCCCTCTAGCGACAGATACGCAGTATTTT
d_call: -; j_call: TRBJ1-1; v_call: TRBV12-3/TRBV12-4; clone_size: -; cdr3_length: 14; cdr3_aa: CASSFVGGDTEAFF; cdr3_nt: TGTGCCAGCAGCTTCGTGGGGGGGGACACTGAAGCTTTCTTT
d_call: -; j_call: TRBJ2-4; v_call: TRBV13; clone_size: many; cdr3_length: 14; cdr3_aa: CASSLSGTENIQYF; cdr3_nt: TGTGCCAGCAGCTTATCCGGGACTGAGAACATTCAGTACTTC
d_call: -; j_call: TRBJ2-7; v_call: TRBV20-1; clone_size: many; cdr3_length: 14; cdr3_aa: CSATPLDFTYEQYF; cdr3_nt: TGCAGTGCTACCCCCTTGGATTTCACCTACGAGCAGTACTTC
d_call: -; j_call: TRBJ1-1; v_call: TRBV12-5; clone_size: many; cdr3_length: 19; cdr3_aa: CASGSLYSPVPKRGTEAFF; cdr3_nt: TGTGCTAGTGGTTCCCTTTACTCCCCCGTACCAAAGAGGGGCACTGAAGCTTTCTTT
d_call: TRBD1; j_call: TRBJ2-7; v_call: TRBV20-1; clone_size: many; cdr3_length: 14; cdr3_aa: CSARSGTGPREQYF; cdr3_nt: TGCAGTGCTCGTTCCGGGACAGGCCCCCGCGAGCAGTACTTC
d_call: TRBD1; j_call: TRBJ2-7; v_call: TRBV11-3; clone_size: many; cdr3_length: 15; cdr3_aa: CASRGAGTGSYEQYF; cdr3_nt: TGTGCCAGCAGAGGGGCGGGGACAGGGTCCTACGAGCAGTACTTC
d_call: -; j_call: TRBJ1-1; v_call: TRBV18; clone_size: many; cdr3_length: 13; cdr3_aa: CASTTDMNTEAFF; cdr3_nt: TGTGCCAGCACGACGGACATGAACACTGAAGCTTTCTTT
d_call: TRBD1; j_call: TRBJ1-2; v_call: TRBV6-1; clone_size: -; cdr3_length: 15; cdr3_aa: CASREGTGGSGGYTF; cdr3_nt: TGTGCCAGCAGGGAAGGGACAGGGGGCTCGGGTGGCTACACCTTC
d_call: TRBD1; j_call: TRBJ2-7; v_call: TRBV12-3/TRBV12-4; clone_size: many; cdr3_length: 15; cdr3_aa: CASRPGQGLSHEQYF; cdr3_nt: TGTGCCAGCAGACCGGGACAGGGCCTCTCCCACGAGCAGTACTTC
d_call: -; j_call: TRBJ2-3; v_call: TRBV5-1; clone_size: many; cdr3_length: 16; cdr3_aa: CASSPLGGTSTDTQYF; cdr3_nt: TGCGCCAGCAGCCCCCTGGGCGGGACTAGCACAGATACGCAGTATTTT
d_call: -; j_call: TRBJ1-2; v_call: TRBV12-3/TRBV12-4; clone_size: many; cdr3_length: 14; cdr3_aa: CASSLSRQADGYTF; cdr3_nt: TGTGCCAGCAGTTTATCCCGACAGGCTGATGGCTACACCTTC
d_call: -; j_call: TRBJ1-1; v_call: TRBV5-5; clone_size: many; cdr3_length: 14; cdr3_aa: CASSLGILNTEAFF; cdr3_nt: TGTGCCAGCAGCTTGGGCATTCTGAACACTGAAGCTTTCTTT
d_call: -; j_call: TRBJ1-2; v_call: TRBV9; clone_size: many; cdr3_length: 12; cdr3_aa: CASSVDQDGYTF; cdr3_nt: TGTGCCAGCAGCGTAGATCAGGATGGCTACACCTTC
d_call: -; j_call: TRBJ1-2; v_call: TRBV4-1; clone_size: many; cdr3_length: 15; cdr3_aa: CASSEAGGRIYGYTF; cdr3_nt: TGCGCCAGCAGCGAGGCCGGGGGCCGGATCTATGGCTACACCTTC
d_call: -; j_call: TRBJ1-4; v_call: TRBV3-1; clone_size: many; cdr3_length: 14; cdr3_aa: CATSLFGSNEKLFF; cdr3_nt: TGTGCCACCTCTCTTTTTGGCAGTAATGAAAAACTGTTTTTT
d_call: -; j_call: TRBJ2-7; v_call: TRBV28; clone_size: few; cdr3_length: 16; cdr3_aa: CASSLADARTTYEQYF; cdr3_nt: TGTGCCAGCAGTTTGGCAGATGCCAGGACCACCTACGAGCAGTACTTC
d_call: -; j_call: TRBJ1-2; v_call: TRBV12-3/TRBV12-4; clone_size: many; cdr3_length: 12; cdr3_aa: CASRRQQYGYTF; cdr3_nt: TGTGCCAGCAGAAGACAGCAGTATGGCTACACCTTC
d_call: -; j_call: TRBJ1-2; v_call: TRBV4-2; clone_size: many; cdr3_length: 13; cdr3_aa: CASSPGVNYGYTF; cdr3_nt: TGTGCCAGCAGCCCGGGGGTTAACTATGGGTACACCTTC
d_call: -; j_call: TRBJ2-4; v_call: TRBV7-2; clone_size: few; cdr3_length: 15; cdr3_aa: CASSPPRGGQNIQYF; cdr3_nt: TGTGCCAGCAGCCCTCCGAGGGGTGGCCAAAACATTCAGTACTTC
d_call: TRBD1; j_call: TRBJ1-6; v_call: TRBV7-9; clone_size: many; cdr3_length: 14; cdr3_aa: CASSRDRGWSPLHF; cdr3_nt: TGTGCCAGCAGCCGGGACAGGGGATGGTCACCCCTCCACTTT
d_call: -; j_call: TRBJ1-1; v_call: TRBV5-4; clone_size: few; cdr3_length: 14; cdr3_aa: CASSLARQGGEAFF; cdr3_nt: TGTGCCAGCAGCTTGGCCAGGCAGGGAGGGGAAGCTTTCTTT
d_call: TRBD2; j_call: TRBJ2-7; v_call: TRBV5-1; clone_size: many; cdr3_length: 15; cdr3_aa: CASSASGGLIDEQYF; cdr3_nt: TGCGCCAGCAGCGCGAGCGGGGGACTCATCGACGAGCAGTACTTC
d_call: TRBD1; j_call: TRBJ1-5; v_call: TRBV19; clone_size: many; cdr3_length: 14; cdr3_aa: CASKIQGAAEPQHF; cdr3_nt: TGTGCCAGCAAAATACAGGGGGCAGCGGAGCCCCAGCATTTT
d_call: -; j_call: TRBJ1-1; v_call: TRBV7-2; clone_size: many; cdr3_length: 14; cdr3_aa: CASSLAYATSKAFF; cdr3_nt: TGTGCCAGCAGCTTAGCGTACGCAACCAGCAAAGCTTTCTTT
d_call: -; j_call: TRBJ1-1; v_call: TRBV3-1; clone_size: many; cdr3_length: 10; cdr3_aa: CASSQNRVFF; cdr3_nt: TGTGCCAGCAGCCAGAACAGGGTTTTCTTT
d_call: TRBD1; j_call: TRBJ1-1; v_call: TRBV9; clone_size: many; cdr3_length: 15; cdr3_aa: CASSFRGTENTEAFF; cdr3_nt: TGTGCCAGCAGCTTCCGGGGGACAGAGAACACTGAAGCTTTCTTT
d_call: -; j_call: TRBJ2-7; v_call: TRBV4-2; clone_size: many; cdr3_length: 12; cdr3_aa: CASSQETNEQYF; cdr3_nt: TGTGCCAGCAGCCAAGAGACCAACGAGCAGTACTTC
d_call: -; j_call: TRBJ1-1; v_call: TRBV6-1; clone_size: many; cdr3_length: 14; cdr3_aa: CASRDSGSVTEAFF; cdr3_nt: TGTGCCAGCAGGGACAGCGGTTCGGTGACTGAAGCTTTCTTT
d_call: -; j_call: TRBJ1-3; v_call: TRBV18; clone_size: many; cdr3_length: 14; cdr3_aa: CASSSGATGNTIYF; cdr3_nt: TGTGCCAGCTCAAGCGGGGCTACTGGAAACACCATATATTTT
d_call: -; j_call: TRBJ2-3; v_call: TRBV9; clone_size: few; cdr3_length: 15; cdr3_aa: CASSVGTTSTDTQYF; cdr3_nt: TGTGCCAGCAGCGTAGGGACTACTAGCACAGATACGCAGTATTTT
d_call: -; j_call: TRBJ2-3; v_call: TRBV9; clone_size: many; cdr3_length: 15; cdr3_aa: CASSVQGWGTDTQYF; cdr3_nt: TGTGCCAGCAGCGTACAGGGGTGGGGCACAGATACGCAGTATTTT
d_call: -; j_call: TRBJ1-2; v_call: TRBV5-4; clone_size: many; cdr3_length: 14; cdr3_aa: CASSEQQGEYGYTF; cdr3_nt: TGTGCCAGCAGCGAACAACAGGGAGAGTATGGCTACACCTTC
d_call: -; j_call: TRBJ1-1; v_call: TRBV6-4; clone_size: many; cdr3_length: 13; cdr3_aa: CASSESSAGRAFF; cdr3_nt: TGTGCCAGCAGTGAATCATCCGCTGGTCGGGCTTTCTTT
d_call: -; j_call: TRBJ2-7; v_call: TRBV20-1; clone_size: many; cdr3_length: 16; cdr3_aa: CSASGGGDSGSYEQYF; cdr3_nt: TGCAGTGCTAGTGGGGGCGGGGACTCAGGTTCCTACGAGCAGTACTTC
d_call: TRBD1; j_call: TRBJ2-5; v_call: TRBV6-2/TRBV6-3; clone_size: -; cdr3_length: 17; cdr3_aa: CASSFPTGQGVGETQYF; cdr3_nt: TGTGCCAGCAGTTTCCCCACGGGACAGGGGGTCGGAGAGACCCAGTACTTC
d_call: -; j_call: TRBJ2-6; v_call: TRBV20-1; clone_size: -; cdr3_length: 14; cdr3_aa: CSAIEDSGANVLTF; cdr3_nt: TGCAGTGCTATAGAGGACTCTGGGGCCAACGTCCTGACTTTC
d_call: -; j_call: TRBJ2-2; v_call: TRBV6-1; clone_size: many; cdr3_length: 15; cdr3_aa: CASLGRGETTGELFF; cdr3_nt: TGTGCCAGTTTAGGTAGAGGGGAGACCACCGGGGAGCTGTTTTTT
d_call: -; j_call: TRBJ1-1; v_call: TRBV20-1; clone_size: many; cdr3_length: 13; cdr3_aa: CSASKRPNTEAFF; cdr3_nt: TGCAGTGCTAGTAAACGGCCGAACACTGAAGCTTTCTTT
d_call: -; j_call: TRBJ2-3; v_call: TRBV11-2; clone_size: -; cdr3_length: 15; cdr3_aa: CASSLAVSETDTQYF; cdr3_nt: TGTGCCAGCAGCTTAGCCGTGAGCGAGACAGATACGCAGTATTTT
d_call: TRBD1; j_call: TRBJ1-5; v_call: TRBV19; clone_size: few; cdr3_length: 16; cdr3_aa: CASSTPGQGASQPQHF; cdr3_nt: TGTGCCAGTAGTACCCCGGGACAGGGTGCTAGTCAGCCCCAGCATTTT